This TCR beta chain was recovered during a study of preoperative IRX-2 immunotherapy in early breast cancer. V trimming: 8 bases; J trimming: 12 bases; junction bases outside the gene matches: 8. In germline, CDR1 is MNHNS, CDR2 SASEGT. This CDR3 spans 11 amino acids. Assay: immunoSEQ multiplex PCR; the TCRdb copy retains only in-frame clones and omits some. This sample has more than 20,000 clones, with about 87% found just once. The treatment is: preoperative locoregional IRX-2 cytokine immunotherapy. Samples came from a phase Ib trial of preoperative locoregional IRX-2 cytokine immunotherapy. The sequencing here drew on tumor tissue, taken after IRX-2 immunotherapy. J is TRBJ2-5 and V is TRBV6-1, with 8 bases matching TRBD2. The clonotype was recovered from a human donor with breast cancer. This CDR3 reads CASETGGPEYF. The CDR3 bases are TGTGCCAGCGAAACGGGGGGGCCAGAGTACTTC.